Listed here is a single TCR beta chain. The sample is drawn from a study of blood T cell repertoires in COVID-19. The overall study: From the United States, Italy and Spain came samples of acute and convalescent COVID-19. The analysed material was cDNA or gDNA that came from T cells, B-cell-depleted T cells, or PBMCs.

V was clipped by 0 bases and J by 2 bases; unmatched bases: 8. Germline assignment: CDR1 SGHRS and CDR2 YFSETQ. The CDR3 is 17 residues long. Seattle enrolled patients during active infection and tracked them longitudinally. How the authors handled the data: Cell counts per sample came from amplifying reference gene primers. This table comes from immunoSEQ multiplex PCR, and its TCRdb copy is limited to in-frame clones, with some not included. The DNA was the basis for D and trimming; V, J and clone size are from that table. In the table there are over 150,000 clones, about 80% of which are singletons.

The V and J genes are TRBV5-1 and TRBJ2-1, with 7 bases that match TRBD2. Source material: peripheral blood. The TCR sequence derives from a woman aged 55-69 years with COVID-19, enrolled during active disease. CDR3 bases: TGCGCCAGCAGCTTGGCAAGAGGCGGGAGCCCCTACAATGAGCAGTTCTTC. It specifies CASSLARGGSPYNEQFF.